Presented here are 30 T cell receptor beta chains from one specimen sequenced in a study of shared clonotypes between healthy human individuals. Profiling relied on immunoSEQ multiplex PCR, and the TCRdb table lists in-frame clones only, not all of them. The sample consists of 2 million to 3 million clones, 80% to 95% of them appearing once. The sequenced sample consisted of naive CD4+ T cells from PBMCs. Subset given: CD45RA+ positively selected. These receptors came from a young man in good health. Some clones in this sample may be carry-over from other donors' samples.

This chain uses TRBV9 with TRBJ1-3; TRBD1 agrees at 7 bases. CDR1 is SGDLS and CDR2 is YYNGEE in the germline V gene. CDR3 size: 17 residues. Unmatched junction bases numbered 12, after V lost 3 bases and J lost 3 bases. CDR3 in DNA: TGTGCCAGCAGCGGAGGGCGACAGGGTAGTCGTGGAAACACCATATATTTT. Its protein product is CASSGGRQGSRGNTIYF.

V gene TRBV28 combines with J gene TRBJ2-3; D not certain. With 3 bases removed from V and 4 bases from J, the gap between germline ends came to 11 bases. The germline V gene encodes CDR1 MDHEN and CDR2 SYDVKM. The CDR3 totals 14 residues. CDR3 sequence: CASSFDLRADTQYF. In nucleotides, the CDR3 is TGTGCCAGCAGTTTTGATCTTAGGGCAGATACGCAGTATTTT.

The chain couples TRBV5-1 to TRBJ1-1; D may be TRBD1 (5 bases). CDR1 SGHRS and CDR2 YFSETQ come from the germline V gene. V was shortened by 4 bases and J by 5 bases, with 12 bases between the two germline ends. The CDR3 is 13 residues long. CDR3 sequence reads: CASSLGATTEAFF. The CDR3 nucleotides are TGCGCCAGCAGCCTCGGGGCAACAACTGAAGCTTTCTTT.

V gene TRBV5-1 combines with J gene TRBJ2-2, with 12 bases matching TRBD2. The CDR3 totals 16 residues. Germline lookup yields CDR1 SGHRS and CDR2 YFSETQ. The junction had 7 bases not matched to a gene; V was cut back by 4 bases and J by 6 bases. The CDR3 coding sequence is TGCGCCAGCAGCCAAAGGACTAGCGGGGTTGCCGGGGAGCTGTTTTTT. Protein sequence: CASSQRTSGVAGELFF.

The chain has TRBV6-5 and TRBJ1-1, with a tentative D call TRBD1 (6 bases). V was pared by 6 bases and J by 3 bases, with 14 bases between. Looked up from germline, CDR1 is MNHEY and CDR2 is SVGAGI. The CDR3 extends over 14 amino acids. Here the CDR3 reads CASSSSGVDTEAFF. CDR3 bases: TGTGCCAGCAGCTCGTCAGGGGTGGACACTGAAGCTTTCTTT.

This chain uses TRBV7-3 with TRBJ2-1; possibly TRBD1 for D (6 bases). The CDR3 totals 16 residues. Germline CDR1 reads SGHTA; CDR2 reads FQGTGA. V lost 1 base, J lost 2 bases, and 12 bases lay in between. This CDR3 is CASSLRYRAPYNEQFF. CDR3 nucleotides: TGTGCCAGCAGCTTAAGATACAGGGCCCCCTACAATGAGCAGTTCTTC.

The V call is TRBV27, the J call TRBJ2-2; D gene unclear. This CDR3 has 14 amino acids. Germline CDR1 and CDR2: MNHEY and SMNVEV (reference sequence). The V end was cut by 3 bases, the J end by 8 bases, with 13 bases between. CDR3 sequence reads: CASSFPGPAGELFF. DNA of the CDR3: TGTGCCAGCAGTTTCCCGGGCCCGGCGGGGGAGCTGTTTTTT.

The chain links TRBV30 to TRBJ1-5; 8 nucleotides agree with TRBD1. The CDR3 contains 18 residues. The germline CDR1 and CDR2 sequences are GTSNPN and SVGIG (reference sequence). V trimming: 0 bases; J trimming: 2 bases; junction bases outside the gene matches: 12. The chain's CDR3 is CAWSVRPAGGKGNQPQHF. Written as DNA, the CDR3 is TGTGCCTGGAGTGTACGGCCGGCAGGGGGCAAGGGCAATCAGCCCCAGCATTTT.

The rearrangement joins TRBV5-4 to TRBJ2-7; 9 nucleotides match TRBD1. Germline lookup yields CDR1 SGHNT and CDR2 YYREEE (reference sequence). CDR3 length: 16 amino acids. The V segment lost 3 bases and the J segment 2 bases; nucleotides outside the gene matches: 9. This chain's CDR3 is CASSYLGTGPTYEQYF. The DNA of the CDR3 is TGTGCCAGCAGCTACCTCGGGACAGGGCCGACCTACGAGCAGTACTTC.

As to this clone: This same CDR3 is encoded by further DNA sequences in the sample. V is TRBV5-1 and J is TRBJ1-3; possible D gene TRBD1, 6 bases. Germline V gene lookup returns CDR1 SGHRS and CDR2 YFSETQ. The CDR3 runs 15 residues. V lost 0 bases and J lost 4, with 11 bases in between. The CDR3 loop is CASSLEGGSGNTIYF. The CDR3 DNA follows: TGCGCCAGCAGCTTGGAAGGGGGATCCGGAAACACCATATATTTT.

V usage is TRBV27 and J usage is TRBJ2-7; the match to TRBD2 covers 7 bases. Germline V gives CDR1 MNHEY, CDR2 SMNVEV (reference sequence). This CDR3 is built from 15 residues. Losses at the gene ends were 6 bases for V and 4 bases for J; bases not matched to a gene: 12. This chain's CDR3 is CASSWGPAGLYEQYF. The CDR3 region has the DNA TGTGCCAGCAGCTGGGGTCCAGCGGGATTATACGAGCAGTACTTC.

The chain is built from TRBV5-1 and TRBJ2-2; D is possibly TRBD2 (6 bases). Trimming removed 2 bases from V and 0 bases from J, with 11 bases in between. The CDR3 extends over 16 amino acids. The germline CDR1 and CDR2 sequences are SGHRS and YFSETQ. CDR3 sequence reads: CASSFLAASNTGELFF. The CDR3 nucleotides read TGCGCCAGCAGCTTTTTAGCGGCTTCGAACACCGGGGAGCTGTTTTTT.

This chain joins TRBV28 and TRBJ2-3, with 8 bases that match TRBD1. CDR1 is MDHEN, CDR2 SYDVKM, per germline. V lost 6 bases and J lost 2; bases outside the gene matches: 10. The CDR3 is made up of 16 amino acids. CDR3 nucleotides: TGTGCCAGCAGCCCAAACGGACAGGGACTCACAGATACGCAGTATTTT. Translated, it gives CASSPNGQGLTDTQYF.

Note on this clone: This CDR3 is also generated by other DNA sequences in the sample. The genes are TRBV30 and TRBJ2-5, with no clear D. Germline V lookup: CDR1 GTSNPN, CDR2 SVGIG (reference sequence). The length of the CDR3 is 12 residues. The V gene lost 1 base and the J gene lost 1 base, with 4 bases spanning the gap. The CDR3 region is CAWSDLQETQYF. The CDR3 DNA is TGTGCCTGGAGTGACCTCCAAGAGACCCAGTACTTC.

This clone was picked up one time. V gene TRBV10-3 combines with J gene TRBJ2-7, with a possible D match to TRBD1 (5 bases). The CDR3 loop spans 11 amino acids. Deletions cut 5 bases from V and 5 bases from J, with 7 bases between. The germline gives CDR1 ENHRY, CDR2 SYGVKD. This chain's CDR3 is CAISRRDEQYF. In nucleotides, the CDR3 is TGTGCCATCAGTCGCAGGGACGAGCAGTACTTC.

The chain uses TRBV4-1 and TRBJ1-1; D remains ambiguous. The germline V gene has CDR1 MGHRA and CDR2 YSYEKL. V lost 5 bases and J lost 0, with 10 bases in between. This CDR3 contains 14 residues. CDR3 DNA sequence: TGCGCCAGCAGCGGGTCGGGATTGAACACTGAAGCTTTCTTT. Translating it yields CASSGSGLNTEAFF.

The V call is TRBV18, the J call TRBJ2-3; D unclear. The CDR3 has 16 amino acids. With 1 base removed from V and 2 bases from J, the gap between germline ends came to 13 bases. Germline V gene sequence: CDR1 KGHSH, CDR2 LQKENI. In DNA, the CDR3 is TGTGCCAGCTCACCACAGGCGACTCCACACACAGATACGCAGTATTTT. Protein product: CASSPQATPHTDTQYF.

This chain joins TRBV28 and TRBJ2-5; no clear D gene. The ends were cut back, 8 bases at V and 4 bases at J, with 8 bases in the middle. This CDR3 is 11 amino acids long. In germline, CDR1 is MDHEN, CDR2 SYDVKM. The CDR3 nucleotides are TGTGCCAGCGTGGTATCAGAGACCCAGTACTTC. Protein: CASVVSETQYF.

The chain uses TRBV20-1 and TRBJ2-7, with D possibly being TRBD2 (5 bases). The germline V gene has CDR1 DFQATT and CDR2 SNEGSKA (reference sequence). Trimming removed 3 bases from V and 9 bases from J, with 12 bases in between. The CDR3 totals 11 residues. In DNA, the CDR3 is TGCAGTGCTAGTCGGGGAGAAAGGCAGTACTTC. Its translation: CSASRGERQYF.

V usage is TRBV5-1 and J usage is TRBJ2-1, with D possibly matching TRBD2 (5 bases). V lost 0 bases, J lost 6 bases, and 10 bases lay in between. Germline V CDR1 and CDR2: SGHRS, YFSETQ. The CDR3 runs 14 residues. CDR3 protein: CASSLGRVGNEQFF. In DNA, the CDR3 is TGCGCCAGCAGCTTGGGGCGGGTAGGCAATGAGCAGTTCTTC.

V and J are TRBV2 and TRBJ2-5; no clear D gene. CDR1 is SNHLY and CDR2 is FYNNEI in the germline V gene. This CDR3 region has 11 residues. Trimming took off 9 bases at V and 0 bases at J, with 5 bases between the two ends. The CDR3 is CAREYQETQYF. In DNA, the CDR3 is TGTGCCAGAGAGTACCAAGAGACCCAGTACTTC.

The chain joins TRBV10-1 to TRBJ2-2; no firm D call. With 5 bases removed from V and 1 base from J, the gap between germline ends came to 5 bases. Germline lookup yields CDR1 WNHNN and CDR2 SYGVQD (reference sequence). The CDR3 extends over 13 amino acids. DNA of the CDR3: TGCGCCAGCAGTTACATGAACACCGGGGAGCTGTTTTTT. Its translation: CASSYMNTGELFF.

The sample holds one count of this clone. This chain uses TRBV7-2 with TRBJ1-1; a weak D match, TRBD1 (6 bases). This CDR3 spans 14 amino acids. Germline V lookup: CDR1 SGHTA, CDR2 FQGNSA. V was clipped by 2 bases and J by 3 bases, with 10 bases between them. CDR3 bases: TGTGCCAGCAGCTTATGGGGGGCTGACACTGAAGCTTTCTTT. It yields the protein CASSLWGADTEAFF. Using reference TRBV7-2 and TRBJ1-1 for the parts outside the CDR3, the full variable domain is GAGVSQSPSNKVTEKGKDVELRCDPISGHTALYWYRQSLGQGLEFLIYFQGNSAPDKSGLPSDRFSAERTGGSVSTLTIQRTQQEDSAVYLCASSLWGADTEAFFGQGTRLTVV.

The rearrangement joins TRBV15 to TRBJ2-1; 10 positions match TRBD2. The CDR3 has 17 residues. J gave up 4 bases and V 0 bases, and 6 bases lay outside the gene matches. Germline V gives CDR1 LNHNV, CDR2 YYDKDF (reference sequence). In nucleotides, the CDR3 is TGTGCCACCAGCAGAGAGAGGCGGACTAGCGGTTACAATGAGCAGTTCTTC. It translates to CATSRERRTSGYNEQFF.

The chain combines TRBV28 with TRBJ2-3, with no clear D. CDR3 size: 13 residues. Germline V CDR1 and CDR2: MDHEN, SYDVKM. Trimming left V 7 bases short and J 3 bases short, with 11 bases between. The CDR3: CASTTSATDTQYF. CDR3 DNA sequence: TGTGCCAGCACCACCTCCGCGACAGATACGCAGTATTTT.

The rearrangement links TRBV28 to TRBJ2-7, with D maybe TRBD2 (6 bases). V was pared by 5 bases and J by 11 bases, with 25 bases between. Germline V lookup: CDR1 MDHEN, CDR2 SYDVKM. The CDR3 is made up of 15 amino acids. The CDR3 protein is CASSPLSPTSPWEYF. CDR3 coding DNA: TGTGCCAGCAGTCCCCTATCCCCGACTAGTCCTTGGGAGTACTTC. Together with reference TRBV28 and TRBJ2-7, the CDR3 gives the full variable domain: DVKVTQSSRYLVKRTGEKVFLECVQDMDHENMFWYRQDPGLGLRLIYFSYDVKMKEKGDIPEGYSVSREKKERFSLILESASTNQTSMYLCASSPLSPTSPWEYFGPGTRLTVT.

This clone occurred a few times. The chain couples TRBV6-5 to TRBJ1-5; perhaps TRBD1 as D (6 bases). The CDR3 covers 15 residues. Germline-derived CDR1 and CDR2 are MNHEY and SVGAGI. Trimming took 6 bases from V and 0 from J, leaving 12 bases between them. CDR3 coding DNA: TGTGCCAGCAGGGTGGACAGAAATAGCAATCAGCCCCAGCATTTT. It specifies CASRVDRNSNQPQHF.

V usage is TRBV28 and J usage is TRBJ2-7; D gene unclear. This CDR3 has 11 amino acids. CDR1 is MDHEN and CDR2 is SYDVKM in the germline V gene. With 7 bases removed from V and 5 bases from J, the gap between germline ends came to 9 bases. The CDR3: CASTNGDEQYF. The DNA of the CDR3 is TGTGCCAGCACGAACGGTGACGAGCAGTACTTC.

CDR3 sequence (DNA): TGTGCCAGCAGCCAGTCAACACAGGTTAATGAAAAACTGTTTTTT. This gives the protein CASSQSTQVNEKLFF. This chain joins TRBV14 and TRBJ1-4, with a weak D call TRBD1 (5 bases). Trimming pared 3 bases from V and 4 bases from J, leaving 12 bases between. CDR1 SGHDN and CDR2 FVKESK come from the germline V gene. The CDR3 covers 15 residues.

A single count supports this clone. This chain joins TRBV6-6 and TRBJ1-1; possible D gene TRBD1, 5 bases. Germline loops: CDR1 MNHNY, CDR2 SVGAGI (reference sequence). The length of the CDR3 is 14 residues. With 7 bases removed from V and 4 bases from J, the gap between germline ends came to 16 bases. The CDR3 sequence is CASTLRRGSTEAFF. Written as DNA, the CDR3 is TGTGCCAGCACCCTACGAAGGGGATCCACTGAAGCTTTCTTT.